This TCR beta chain originates from a study of early T cells in non-severe SARS-CoV-2 infection. Study-level information: Chains were not paired, and sequencing was done on bulk RNA from unsorted whole blood. Whole-study results and caveats: Using VDJdb, the matching emphasized anti-spike CD8 responses while missing private and CD4 specificities.

CDR3 size: 13 residues. V was trimmed by 3 bases and J by 1 base, leaving 6 bases between them. Germline CDR1 is MRHNA and CDR2 is SNTAGT. Attached unique molecular identifiers marked individual cDNA molecules. TCRdb reprocessed the 5' RACE reads with MiXCR, giving one entry per CDR3 protein. The sample gives 68,000 or so distinct CDR3 sequences, 11% of which show up once; 6.4% is in the top ten. This clonotype was detected many times. Antigen unknown. This clonotype was obtained from an adult who was a healthcare worker with PCR-confirmed SARS-CoV-2 infection or an uninfected control (not recorded which). Sequencing was done on a sample of whole blood. The chain links TRBV6-4 to TRBJ1-1; D remains unclear. The DNA for the CDR3 is TGTGCCAGCAGTGAGAGAGAGAACACTGAAGCTTTCTTT. This encodes CASSERENTEAFF.